This T cell receptor beta chain derives from a study of T cell changes during pregnancy in multiple sclerosis (dated by TCRdb to about 2019). In terms of the full investigation: Changes in the T cell repertoire over the course of pregnancy were examined in this study in women with multiple sclerosis.

CDR1 LGHNA and CDR2 YNFKEQ are derived from the germline V gene. V lost 0 bases and J lost 9 bases; the stretch between them is 18 bases long. Counted from cysteine to phenylalanine, this CDR3 has 15 amino acids. Only the CDR3 region is kept as DNA, spanning 45 bases read in frame from base 1. Library generation was performed with the immunoSEQ multiplex PCR assay. As stored in TCRdb, this immuneACCESS dataset retains in-frame rearrangements with V and J assigned. A fraction of the clones does not appear; measured against another copy, unresolved V genes explain less than half of the discrepancy, and the remainder lacks a known reason. Present in this sample are about 38,000 clones, 91% of which were seen just once. Of the sample, approximately 6.1% is held by the ten largest clones. In regard to this clone: Its specific antigen is unknown. No base quality information exists; no much larger clone differs at one position.

Sequenced material: CD8+ T cells from peripheral blood mononuclear cells, taken in the second trimester of pregnancy. This sequence was found in a female donor with multiple sclerosis, enrolled in a pregnancy study. The V and J genes are TRBV4-2 and TRBJ2-7; the D gene is perhaps TRBD2, on 5 matching bases. The DNA sequence follows: TGTGCCAGCAGCCAAGAGCAAGGGAGTCTAGAAGGGCAGTACTTC. Translated, this is CASSQEQGSLEGQYF.